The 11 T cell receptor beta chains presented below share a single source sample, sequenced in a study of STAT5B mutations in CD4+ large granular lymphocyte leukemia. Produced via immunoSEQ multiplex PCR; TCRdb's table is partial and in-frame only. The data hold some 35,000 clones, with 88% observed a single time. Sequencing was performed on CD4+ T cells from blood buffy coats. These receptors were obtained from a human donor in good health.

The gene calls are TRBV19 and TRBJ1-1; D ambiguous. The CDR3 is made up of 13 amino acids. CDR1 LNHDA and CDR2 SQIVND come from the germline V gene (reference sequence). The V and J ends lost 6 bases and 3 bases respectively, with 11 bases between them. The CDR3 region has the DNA TGTGCCAGTAGCCGAGTAAAGGACACTGAAGCTTTCTTT. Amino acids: CASSRVKDTEAFF.

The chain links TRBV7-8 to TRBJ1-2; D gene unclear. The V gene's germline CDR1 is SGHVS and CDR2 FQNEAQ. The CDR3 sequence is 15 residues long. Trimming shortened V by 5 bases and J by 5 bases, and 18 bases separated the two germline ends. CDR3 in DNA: TGTGCCAGCAGCCCCAGAGACCAGAGCATTTATGGCTACACCTTC. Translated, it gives CASSPRDQSIYGYTF. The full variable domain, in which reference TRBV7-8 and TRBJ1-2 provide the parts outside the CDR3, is GAGVSQSPRYKVAKRGQDVALRCDPISGHVSLFWYQQALGQGPEFLTYFQNEAQLDKSGLPSDRFFAERPEGSVSTLKIQRTQQEDSAVYLCASSPRDQSIYGYTFGSGTRLTVV.

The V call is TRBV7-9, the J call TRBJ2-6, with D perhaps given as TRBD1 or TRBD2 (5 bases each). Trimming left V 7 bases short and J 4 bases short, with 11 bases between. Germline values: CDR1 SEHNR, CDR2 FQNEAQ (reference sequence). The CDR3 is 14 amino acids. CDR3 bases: TGTGCCAGCACCCAGGGACCCGGGGCCAACGTCCTGACTTTC. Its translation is CASTQGPGANVLTF.

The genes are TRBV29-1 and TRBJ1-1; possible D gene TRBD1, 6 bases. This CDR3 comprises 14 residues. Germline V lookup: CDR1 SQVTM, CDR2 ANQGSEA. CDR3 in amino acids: CSVPEGGWGTEAFF. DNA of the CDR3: TGCAGTGTTCCGGAAGGGGGTTGGGGCACTGAAGCTTTCTTT.

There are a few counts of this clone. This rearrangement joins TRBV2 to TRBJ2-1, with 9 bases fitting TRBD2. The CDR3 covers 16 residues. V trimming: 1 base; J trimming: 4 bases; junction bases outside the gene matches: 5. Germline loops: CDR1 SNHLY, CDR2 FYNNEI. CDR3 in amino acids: CASSEGAGGTYNEQFF. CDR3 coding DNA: TGTGCCAGCAGTGAAGGAGCGGGGGGAACTTACAATGAGCAGTTCTTC.

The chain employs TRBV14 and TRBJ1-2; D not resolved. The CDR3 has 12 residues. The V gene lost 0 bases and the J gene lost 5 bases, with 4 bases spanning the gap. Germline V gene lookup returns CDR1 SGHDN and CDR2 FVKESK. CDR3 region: CASSQDGYGYTF. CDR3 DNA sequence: TGTGCCAGCAGCCAAGACGGGTATGGCTACACCTTC.

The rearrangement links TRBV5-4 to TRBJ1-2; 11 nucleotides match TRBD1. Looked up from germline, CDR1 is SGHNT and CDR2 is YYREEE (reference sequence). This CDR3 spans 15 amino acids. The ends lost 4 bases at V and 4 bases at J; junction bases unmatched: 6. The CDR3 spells CASSGGDRGIYGYTF. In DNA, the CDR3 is TGTGCCAGCAGCGGTGGGGACAGGGGGATCTATGGCTACACCTTC.

The CDR3 DNA reads as TGTGCCAGCCGTCCCGGGGGGGGGAGCGAAAAACTGTTTTTT. The encoded protein is CASRPGGGSEKLFF. The J gene is TRBJ1-4, the V gene TRBV7-2, with D possibly being TRBD1 (5 bases). There are 14 residues in the CDR3. Germline CDR1 is SGHTA and CDR2 is FQGNSA. The V end lost 8 bases, the J end lost 8 bases, and 18 bases lay between the germline ends.

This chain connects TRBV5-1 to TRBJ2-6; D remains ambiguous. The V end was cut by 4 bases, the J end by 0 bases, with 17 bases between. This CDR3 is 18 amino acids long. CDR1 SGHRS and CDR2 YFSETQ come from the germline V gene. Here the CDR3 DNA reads TGCGCCAGCAGCGACCCCAGGAGAAGGTCCTCTGGGGCCAACGTCCTGACTTTC. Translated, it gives CASSDPRRRSSGANVLTF. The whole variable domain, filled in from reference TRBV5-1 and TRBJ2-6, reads KAGVTQTPRYLIKTRGQQVTLSCSPISGHRSVSWYQQTPGQGLQFLFEYFSETQRNKGNFPGRFSGRQFSNSRSEMNVSTLELGDSALYLCASSDPRRRSSGANVLTFGAGSRLTVL.

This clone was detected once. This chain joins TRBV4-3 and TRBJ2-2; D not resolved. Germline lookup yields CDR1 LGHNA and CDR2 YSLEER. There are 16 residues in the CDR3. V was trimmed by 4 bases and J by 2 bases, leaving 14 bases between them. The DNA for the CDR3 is TGCGCCAGCAGCCGGATGGGCATTGTTAACACCGGGGAGCTGTTTTTT. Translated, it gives CASSRMGIVNTGELFF.

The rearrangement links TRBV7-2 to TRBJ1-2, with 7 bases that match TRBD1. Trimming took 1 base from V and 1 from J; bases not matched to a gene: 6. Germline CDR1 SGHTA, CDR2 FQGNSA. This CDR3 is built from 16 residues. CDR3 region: CASSLDRTGGNYGYTF. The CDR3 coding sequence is TGTGCCAGCAGCTTAGACAGGACAGGCGGTAACTATGGCTACACCTTC. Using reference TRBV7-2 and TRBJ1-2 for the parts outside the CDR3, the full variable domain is GAGVSQSPSNKVTEKGKDVELRCDPISGHTALYWYRQSLGQGLEFLIYFQGNSAPDKSGLPSDRFSAERTGGSVSTLTIQRTQQEDSAVYLCASSLDRTGGNYGYTFGSGTRLTVV.